These T cell receptor beta chains were read from a single sample in a study of blood T cell repertoires in COVID-19. Only in-frame clones appear in the TCRdb table, and some are missing; sequencing was by immunoSEQ multiplex PCR. The table has some 130,000 clones, over 80% seen once. Material for sequencing was peripheral blood. These receptors were collected from a man aged 50-59 years with active COVID-19. The CDR3 runs from the conserved cysteine through the conserved F or W. D genes are given only for firm matches. A row's size may be missing; if present it is once, few, many or a size class.

>-|-|TRBJ1-6|TRBV19
CASGRGLHSPLHF
TGTGCCTCGGGGCGGGGGCTTCACTCACCCCTCCACTTT
>TRBD2|few|TRBJ2-2|TRBV13
CASSTISLAGANTGELFF
TGTGCCAGCAGCACCATCTCCCTAGCGGGGGCGAACACCGGGGAGCTGTTTTTT
>-|-|TRBJ2-3|TRBV19
CASSPGEDTQYF
TGTGCCAGTAGTCCCGGGGAGGATACGCAGTATTTT
>-|-|TRBJ2-2|TRBV5-1
CASKSASENTGELFF
TGCGCCAGCAAGTCGGCCAGCGAAAACACCGGGGAGCTGTTTTTT
>-|once|TRBJ1-6|TRBV3-1/TRBV3-2
CASSQDNRNSPLHF
TGTGCCAGCAGCCAGGACAATCGTAATTCACCCCTCCACTTT
>-|-|TRBJ1-1|TRBV7-8
CASSLGQTTSEAFF
TGTGCCAGCAGCTTAGGACAGACCACCTCTGAAGCTTTCTTT
>-|-|TRBJ1-2|TRBV6-2/TRBV6-3
CASSPISRGGGYTF
TGTGCCAGCAGCCCAATCTCCAGGGGTGGTGGCTACACCTTC
>TRBD1|few|TRBJ1-2|TRBV5-4
CASSQVQGRSIGYTF
TGTGCCAGCAGCCAAGTACAGGGGAGGTCAATCGGCTACACCTTC
>TRBD2|-|TRBJ2-3|TRBV4-3
CASSQGTSGGAGDTQYF
TGCGCCAGCAGCCAAGGGACTAGCGGGGGGGCAGGTGATACGCAGTATTTT
>-|-|TRBJ2-7|TRBV6-6
CASSSGRDTYEQYF
TGTGCCAGCAGTTCAGGCAGGGACACCTACGAGCAGTACTTC
>-|-|TRBJ2-2|TRBV2
CASTPQENTGELFF
TGTGCCAGCACTCCACAGGAAAACACCGGGGAGCTGTTTTTT
>TRBD1|-|TRBJ1-2|TRBV7-8
CASSSRQGNYGYTF
TGTGCCAGCAGCTCAAGACAGGGAAACTATGGCTACACCTTC
>TRBD1|-|TRBJ1-6|TRBV5-4
CASSPDRDSPLHF
TGTGCCAGCAGCCCCGACAGGGACTCACCCCTCCACTTT
>TRBD1|once|TRBJ1-2|TRBV9
CASSADSGQALYGYTF
TGTGCCAGCAGCGCAGACTCAGGACAGGCTCTTTATGGCTACACCTTC
>TRBD1|-|TRBJ1-2|TRBV7-8
CASSSTGTDGGYTF
TGTGCCAGCAGTTCGACAGGGACAGACGGTGGCTACACCTTC
>TRBD1|-|TRBJ1-1|TRBV3-1/TRBV3-2
CASSQDPGGRTEAFF
TGTGCCAGCAGCCAAGATCCAGGGGGGCGAACTGAAGCTTTCTTT
>-|-|TRBJ2-7|TRBV12-3/TRBV12-4
CASSLGYEQYF
TGTGCCAGCAGTCTCGGGTACGAGCAGTACTTC
>-|-|TRBJ1-1|TRBV12-5
CASGPRTVNTEAFF
TGTGCTAGTGGTCCAAGGACAGTAAACACTGAAGCTTTCTTT
>TRBD1|-|TRBJ1-5|TRBV19
CASSIQDRVGNQPQHF
TGTGCCAGTAGTATACAGGACAGGGTGGGGAATCAGCCCCAGCATTTT
>TRBD2|-|TRBJ2-3|TRBV10-3
CAIRPTSGGADTQYF
TGTGCCATCAGGCCTACTAGCGGGGGAGCAGATACGCAGTATTTT
>-|-|TRBJ1-2|TRBV5-1
CASSPGAYSNYGYTF
TGCGCCAGCAGCCCAGGTGCGTATTCCAACTATGGCTACACCTTC
>-|few|TRBJ2-7|TRBV19
CASSIGLLPTYEQYF
TGTGCCAGTAGTATTGGACTCCTCCCTACCTACGAGCAGTACTTC
>TRBD2|once|TRBJ2-2|TRBV6-5
CAIALTGGAGELFF
TGTGCCATTGCCCTCACCGGGGGGGCCGGGGAGCTGTTTTTT
>-|-|TRBJ1-1|TRBV5-6
CASSFYRVNTEAFF
TGTGCCAGCAGCTTTTACAGGGTGAACACTGAAGCTTTCTTT
>TRBD1|-|TRBJ2-3|TRBV5-1
CASSSTGLDSTDTQYF
TGCGCCAGCAGCTCGACAGGGTTGGACTCCACAGATACGCAGTATTTT
>-|-|TRBJ1-2|TRBV19
CATRELNYGYTF
TGTGCCACGAGAGAACTGAACTATGGCTACACCTTC
>TRBD1|-|TRBJ1-5|TRBV6-5
CASRRQGTQPQHF
TGTGCCAGCCGACGACAGGGCACTCAGCCCCAGCATTTT
>TRBD1|-|TRBJ2-7|TRBV15
CATGTGRGDEQYF
TGTGCCACCGGGACAGGGAGAGGAGACGAGCAGTACTTC
>TRBD1|-|TRBJ2-7|TRBV5-4
CASSLPPIKGAPYEQYF
TGTGCCAGCAGCTTGCCCCCCATCAAGGGGGCTCCCTACGAGCAGTACTTC
>TRBD2|-|TRBJ2-1|TRBV5-8
CASSGGTIWGGQFF
TGTGCCAGCAGCGGAGGGACTATTTGGGGTGGGCAGTTCTTC
>TRBD2|-|TRBJ2-1|TRBV19
CASSMGLAGGLYDEQFF
TGTGCCAGTAGTATGGGACTAGCGGGGGGGCTATACGATGAGCAGTTCTTC
>TRBD2|-|TRBJ2-3|TRBV5-8
CASSRGLAGSAQYF
TGTGCCAGCAGCCGCGGACTAGCGGGGAGCGCGCAGTATTTT
>TRBD2|-|TRBJ2-1|TRBV15
CATSRGLAGNYNEQFF
TGTGCCACCAGCAGGGGACTAGCGGGTAATTACAATGAGCAGTTCTTC
>-|-|TRBJ2-1|TRBV3-1/TRBV3-2
CASSHGGEQFF
TGTGCCAGCAGTCACGGGGGTGAGCAGTTCTTC
>-|-|TRBJ2-5|TRBV4-2
CASSRLPNGETQYF
TGTGCCAGCAGTCGACTACCCAACGGAGAGACCCAGTACTTC
>-|-|TRBJ1-3|TRBV5-6
CASSPGWGNSGNTIYF
TGTGCCAGCAGCCCAGGGTGGGGCAACTCTGGAAACACCATATATTTT
>-|-|TRBJ1-1|TRBV5-6
CASSLQATEAFF
TGTGCCAGCAGCTTGCAGGCCACTGAAGCTTTCTTT
>-|-|TRBJ2-3|TRBV19
CASSISLRTDTQYF
TGTGCCAGTAGTATCTCCCTCCGCACAGATACGCAGTATTTT
>-|-|TRBJ1-1|TRBV18
CASSPQGTNTEAFF
TGTGCCAGCTCACCTCAGGGTACGAACACTGAAGCTTTCTTT